This entry is about one T cell receptor beta chain. Produced via immunoSEQ multiplex PCR; TCRdb's table is partial and in-frame only. The sample lists about 350,000 clones, about 89% occurring once. Treatment noted: some 20 received Ad26.COV2.S at low or high dose, single or two shots; 5 received placebo; per-sample allocation not given. Following the first vaccine or placebo injection, samples were taken on day 63. This entry is derived from a study of Ad26.COV2.S vaccination and SARS-CoV-2 variants. Study-wide context: Participants got Ad26.COV2.S intramuscularly, once or twice 56 days apart.

Germline V gene sequence: CDR1 MNHNS, CDR2 SASEGT. The ends were cut back, 2 bases at V and 9 bases at J, with 23 bases in the middle. This CDR3 is 18 amino acids long. This sequence was found in a person aged 18-65 years who received the Ad26.COV2.S COVID-19 vaccine or a placebo. Sequencing was performed on peripheral blood, taken in a trial of Ad26.COV2.S vaccine versus placebo. V gene TRBV6-1 combines with J gene TRBJ1-6; D unclear. The CDR3 spells CASSEKKRAQTFGSPLHF. CDR3 nucleotide sequence: TGTGCCAGCAGTGAAAAGAAGAGGGCGCAGACCTTCGGTTCACCCCTCCACTTT.